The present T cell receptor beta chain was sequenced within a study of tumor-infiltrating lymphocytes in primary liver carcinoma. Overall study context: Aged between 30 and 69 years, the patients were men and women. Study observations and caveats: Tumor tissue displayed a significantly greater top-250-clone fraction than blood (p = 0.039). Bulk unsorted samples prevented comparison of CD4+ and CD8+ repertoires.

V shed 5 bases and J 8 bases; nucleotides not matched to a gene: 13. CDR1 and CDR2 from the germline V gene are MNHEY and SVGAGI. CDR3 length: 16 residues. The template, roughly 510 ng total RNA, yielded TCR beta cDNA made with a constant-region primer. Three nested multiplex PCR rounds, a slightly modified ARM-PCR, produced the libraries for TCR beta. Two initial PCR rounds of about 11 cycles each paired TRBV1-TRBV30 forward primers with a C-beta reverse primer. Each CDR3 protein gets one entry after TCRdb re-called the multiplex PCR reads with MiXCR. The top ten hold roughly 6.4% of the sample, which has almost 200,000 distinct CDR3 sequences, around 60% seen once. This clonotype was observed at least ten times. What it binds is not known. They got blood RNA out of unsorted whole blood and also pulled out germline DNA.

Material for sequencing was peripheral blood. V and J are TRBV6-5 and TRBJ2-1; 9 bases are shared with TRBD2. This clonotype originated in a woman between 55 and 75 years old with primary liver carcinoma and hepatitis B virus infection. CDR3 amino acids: CASSPSESSGRHEQFF. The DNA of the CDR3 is TGTGCCAGCAGTCCCTCCGAGAGTAGCGGGAGACATGAGCAGTTCTTC.